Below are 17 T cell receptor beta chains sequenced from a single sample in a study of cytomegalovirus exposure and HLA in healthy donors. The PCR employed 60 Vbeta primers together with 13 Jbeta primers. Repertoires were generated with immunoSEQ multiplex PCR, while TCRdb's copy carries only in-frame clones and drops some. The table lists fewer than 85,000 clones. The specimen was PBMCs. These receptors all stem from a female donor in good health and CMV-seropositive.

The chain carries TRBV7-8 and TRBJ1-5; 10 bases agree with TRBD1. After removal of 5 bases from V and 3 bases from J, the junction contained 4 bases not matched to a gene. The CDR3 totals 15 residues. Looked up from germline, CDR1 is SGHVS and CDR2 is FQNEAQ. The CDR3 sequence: CASSLGTGVNQPQHF. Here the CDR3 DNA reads TGTGCCAGCAGCCTTGGGACAGGGGTCAATCAGCCCCAGCATTTT.

The CDR3 DNA reads TGTGCCAGCAGGGAAACTAGCGGGGGCTTCGCCGGGGAGCTGTTTTTT. This encodes CASRETSGGFAGELFF. The gene calls are TRBV6-1 and TRBJ2-2; 11 bases map to TRBD2. J was trimmed by 6 bases and V by 6 bases; bases with no gene match: 9. This CDR3 spans 16 amino acids. Germline loops: CDR1 MNHNS, CDR2 SASEGT.

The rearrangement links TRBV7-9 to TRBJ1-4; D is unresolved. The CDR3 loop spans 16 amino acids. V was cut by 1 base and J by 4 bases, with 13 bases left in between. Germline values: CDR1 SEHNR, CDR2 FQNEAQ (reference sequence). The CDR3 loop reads CASSLVGVRHNEKLFF. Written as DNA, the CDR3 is TGTGCCAGCAGCTTAGTCGGCGTCAGACATAATGAAAAACTGTTTTTT.

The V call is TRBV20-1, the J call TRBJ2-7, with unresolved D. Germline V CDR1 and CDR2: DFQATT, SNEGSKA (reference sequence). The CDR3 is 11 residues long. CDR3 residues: CSPLSGYEQYF. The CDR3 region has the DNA TGCAGCCCCCTGTCCGGCTACGAGCAGTACTTC.

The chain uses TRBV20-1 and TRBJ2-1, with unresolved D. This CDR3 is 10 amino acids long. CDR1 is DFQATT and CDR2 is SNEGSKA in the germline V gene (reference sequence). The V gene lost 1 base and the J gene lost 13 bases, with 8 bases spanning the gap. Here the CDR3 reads CSARARFQFF. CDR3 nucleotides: TGCAGTGCTAGAGCACGGTTTCAGTTCTTC.

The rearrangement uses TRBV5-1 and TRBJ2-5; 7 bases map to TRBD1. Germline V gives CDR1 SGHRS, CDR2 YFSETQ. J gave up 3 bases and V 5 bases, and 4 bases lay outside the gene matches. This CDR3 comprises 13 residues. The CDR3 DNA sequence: TGCGCCAGCAGACCGACAGGGAAAGAGACCCAGTACTTC. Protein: CASRPTGKETQYF.

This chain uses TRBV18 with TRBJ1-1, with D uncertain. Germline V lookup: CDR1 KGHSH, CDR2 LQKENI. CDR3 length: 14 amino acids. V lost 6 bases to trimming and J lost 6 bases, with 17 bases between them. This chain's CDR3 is CASSPGFLTAEAFF. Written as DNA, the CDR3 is TGTGCCAGCTCCCCCGGGTTCCTCACCGCTGAAGCTTTCTTT. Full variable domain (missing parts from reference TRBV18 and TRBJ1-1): NAGVMQNPRHLVRRRGQEARLRCSPMKGHSHVYWYRQLPEEGLKFMVYLQKENIIDESGMPKERFSAEFPKEGPSILRIQQVVRGDSAAYFCASSPGFLTAEAFFGQGTRLTVV.

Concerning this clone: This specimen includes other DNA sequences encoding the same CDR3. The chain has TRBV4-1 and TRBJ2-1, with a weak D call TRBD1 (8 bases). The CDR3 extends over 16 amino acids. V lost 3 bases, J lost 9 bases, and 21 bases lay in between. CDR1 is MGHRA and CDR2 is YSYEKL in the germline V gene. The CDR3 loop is CASSQGRDRGGSEQFF. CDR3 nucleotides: TGCGCCAGCAGCCAGGGACGAGACAGGGGCGGGAGTGAGCAGTTCTTC.

The CDR3 loop is CARIAGDEQYF. The CDR3 DNA reads TGTGCCAGAATTGCAGGGGACGAGCAGTACTTC. The chain recombines TRBV28 with TRBJ2-7; possible D gene TRBD1, 6 bases. Germline loops: CDR1 MDHEN, CDR2 SYDVKM. CDR3 size: 11 residues. V lost 9 bases, J lost 5 bases, and 11 bases lay in between. Using reference TRBV28 and TRBJ2-7 for the parts outside the CDR3, the full variable domain is DVKVTQSSRYLVKRTGEKVFLECVQDMDHENMFWYRQDPGLGLRLIYFSYDVKMKEKGDIPEGYSVSREKKERFSLILESASTNQTSMYLCARIAGDEQYFGPGTRLTVT.

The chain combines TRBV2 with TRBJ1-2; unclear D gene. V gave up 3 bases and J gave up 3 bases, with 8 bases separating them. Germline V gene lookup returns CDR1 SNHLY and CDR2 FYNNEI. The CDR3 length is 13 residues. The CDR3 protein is CASSDGQDYGYTF. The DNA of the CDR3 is TGTGCCAGCAGTGATGGGCAGGACTATGGCTACACCTTC.

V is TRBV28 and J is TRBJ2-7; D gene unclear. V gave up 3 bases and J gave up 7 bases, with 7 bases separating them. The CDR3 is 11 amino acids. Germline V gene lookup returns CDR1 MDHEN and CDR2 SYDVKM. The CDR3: CASSLELEQYF. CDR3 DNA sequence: TGTGCCAGCAGTTTGGAGCTAGAGCAGTACTTC.

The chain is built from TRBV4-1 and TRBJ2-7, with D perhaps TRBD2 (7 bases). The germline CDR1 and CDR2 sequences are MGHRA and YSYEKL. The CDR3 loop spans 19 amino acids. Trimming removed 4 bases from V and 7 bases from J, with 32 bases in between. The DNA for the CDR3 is TGCGCCAGCAGCCGCTACTCAACAGGGACCAGCGGGGATCCATGGGAGCAGTACTTC. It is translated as CASSRYSTGTSGDPWEQYF.

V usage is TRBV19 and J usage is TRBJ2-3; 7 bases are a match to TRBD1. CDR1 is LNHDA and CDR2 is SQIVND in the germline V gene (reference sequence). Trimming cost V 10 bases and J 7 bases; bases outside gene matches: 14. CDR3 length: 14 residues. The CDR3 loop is CATQGGQVPYTQYF. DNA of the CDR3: TGTGCCACCCAAGGAGGACAGGTTCCCTATACGCAGTATTTT.

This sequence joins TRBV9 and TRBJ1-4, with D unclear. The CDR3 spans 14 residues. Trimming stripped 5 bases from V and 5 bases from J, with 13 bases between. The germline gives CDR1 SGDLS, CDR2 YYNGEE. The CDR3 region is CASRPLSSNEKLFF. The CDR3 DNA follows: TGTGCCAGCAGGCCCCTGAGTTCAAATGAAAAACTGTTTTTT.

CDR3 sequence (DNA): TGCGCCAGCAGCCAGCCGCCGGGACGGCTAGCGGAGAACACCGGGGAGCTGTTTTTT. This sequence encodes CASSQPPGRLAENTGELFF. The V call is TRBV4-1, the J call TRBJ2-2, with 7 bases aligning to TRBD2. The germline V gene has CDR1 MGHRA and CDR2 YSYEKL. The CDR3 covers 19 residues. V gave up 3 bases and J gave up 1 base; unmatched junction bases: 14.

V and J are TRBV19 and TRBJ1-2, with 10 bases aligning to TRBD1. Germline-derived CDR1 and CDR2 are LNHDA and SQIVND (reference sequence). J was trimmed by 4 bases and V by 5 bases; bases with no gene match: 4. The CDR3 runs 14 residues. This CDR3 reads CASSSDRGVYGYTF. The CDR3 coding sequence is TGTGCCAGTAGTTCGGACAGGGGGGTCTATGGCTACACCTTC.

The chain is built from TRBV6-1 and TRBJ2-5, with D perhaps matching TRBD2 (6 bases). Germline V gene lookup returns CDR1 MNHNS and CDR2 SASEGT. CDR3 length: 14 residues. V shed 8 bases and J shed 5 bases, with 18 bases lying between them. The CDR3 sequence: CASWRGAGGETQYF. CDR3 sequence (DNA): TGTGCCAGCTGGAGGGGAGCGGGCGGGGAGACCCAGTACTTC.